Listed here are 31 T cell receptor beta chains from one sample, sequenced in a study of cytomegalovirus exposure and HLA in healthy donors. The PCR had 60 Vbeta and 13 Jbeta primers. Here immunoSEQ multiplex PCR was the method, and the copy in TCRdb shows in-frame clones only, minus some. The sample has about 110,000 clones; roughly 71% are singletons. The source material was PBMCs. All receptors come from a man aged 35-49 years in good health and CMV-seropositive.

This clone was observed a few times. The chain recombines TRBV28 with TRBJ2-7; 10 bases align to TRBD1. Germline V gene sequence: CDR1 MDHEN, CDR2 SYDVKM. The V segment lost 3 bases and the J segment 3 bases; nucleotides outside the gene matches: 2. The CDR3 contains 14 residues. CDR3 DNA sequence: TGTGCCAGCAGTTTGACAGGGGGCATCTACGAGCAGTACTTC. Its protein is CASSLTGGIYEQYF.

This sequence joins TRBV4-1 and TRBJ2-1, with D tentatively TRBD2 (6 bases). Germline V gene data show CDR1 as MGHRA and CDR2 as YSYEKL. V dropped 2 bases and J dropped 5 bases, with 13 bases sitting between them. This CDR3 contains 15 residues. DNA for the CDR3: TGCGCCAGCAGCCAACGGGATAGCGGAAACAATGAGCAGTTCTTC. Translation: CASSQRDSGNNEQFF.

In this sample, this clone turned up once. The CDR3 sequence is CAISESKGSYEQYV. As DNA, the CDR3 is TGTGCCATCAGTGAGTCGAAGGGGTCCTACGAGCAGTACGTC. The chain joins TRBV10-3 to TRBJ2-7, with D maybe TRBD1 (5 bases). The V gene's germline CDR1 is ENHRY and CDR2 SYGVKD. The germline V and J ends were trimmed by 0 bases and 1 base, with 7 bases remaining between them. The CDR3 runs to 14 residues.

The CDR3: CASSRVMNTEAFF. CDR3 in DNA: TGTGCCAGCAGCCGGGTTATGAACACTGAAGCTTTCTTT. This chain uses TRBV13 with TRBJ1-1, with D hard to call. Trimming took off 5 bases at V and 0 bases at J, with 7 bases between the two ends. This CDR3 is built from 13 residues. CDR1 is PRHDT, CDR2 FYEKMQ, per germline (reference sequence).

CDR3 amino acids: CASSPGSDGNTIYF. CDR3 DNA: TGTGCCAGCAGCCCAGGGTCAGATGGAAACACCATATATTTT. The rearrangement uses TRBV2 and TRBJ1-3; TRBD1 is a possible D gene (5 bases). The V end lost 6 bases, the J end lost 3 bases, and 12 bases lay between the germline ends. CDR1 is SNHLY, CDR2 FYNNEI, per germline. This CDR3 has 14 amino acids.

The rearrangement joins TRBV5-1 to TRBJ1-1; the D is unclear. CDR1 is SGHRS, CDR2 YFSETQ, per germline. V lost 4 bases and J lost 0, with 10 bases in between. The CDR3 contains 14 residues. The CDR3 DNA reads as TGCGCCAGCAGCCTCTCTGCGATGAACACTGAAGCTTTCTTT. This gives the protein CASSLSAMNTEAFF.

V and J are TRBV10-3 and TRBJ1-5; D possibly corresponds to TRBD1 (5 bases). The CDR3 is made up of 13 amino acids. CDR1 is ENHRY and CDR2 is SYGVKD in the germline V gene. Trimming cost V 6 bases and J 0 bases, with 6 bases left between them. This CDR3 is CAIRQDSNQPQHF. CDR3 DNA: TGTGCCATCAGACAGGATAGCAATCAGCCCCAGCATTTT.

This chain joins TRBV6-5 and TRBJ1-2, with unresolved D. Germline-derived CDR1 and CDR2 are MNHEY and SVGAGI. V dropped 0 bases and J dropped 7 bases, with 12 bases sitting between them. CDR3 length equals 14 residues. The CDR3 nucleotides are TGTGCCAGCAGTTACTCCGGGGTAGTTGGTGGCTACACCTTC. Protein product: CASSYSGVVGGYTF.

This sequence joins TRBV29-1 and TRBJ2-1; D is perhaps TRBD2 (5 bases). The germline V and J ends were trimmed by 7 bases and 2 bases, with 18 bases remaining between them. Germline CDR1 SQVTM, CDR2 ANQGSEA. The length of the CDR3 is 15 residues. The CDR3 protein is CSAIVTGRTYNEQFF. The DNA for the CDR3 is TGCAGCGCCATAGTCACGGGAAGGACCTACAATGAGCAGTTCTTC.

The V call is TRBV19, the J call TRBJ2-5, with 13 bases identical to TRBD2. Germline V gene sequence: CDR1 LNHDA, CDR2 SQIVND (reference sequence). This CDR3 is built from 16 residues. V lost 9 bases and J lost 0; bases outside the gene matches: 7. CDR3 DNA sequence: TGTGCCAGCACGTCCGGGACTAGCGGGGACCAAGAGACCCAGTACTTC. Its translation is CASTSGTSGDQETQYF.

This clone was seen once. This sequence joins TRBV27 and TRBJ1-1; 8 bases map to TRBD1. This CDR3 is 14 amino acids long. With 6 bases clipped from V and 2 bases from J, the junction kept 5 bases outside the gene matches. Germline CDR1 is MNHEY and CDR2 is SMNVEV (reference sequence). In nucleotides, the CDR3 is TGTGCCAGCAGAGACAGGGGATTCAACACTGAAGCTTTCTTT. This gives the protein CASRDRGFNTEAFF.

The chain carries TRBV6-5 and TRBJ1-1; 10 bases are a match to TRBD1. The CDR3 totals 15 residues. CDR1 and CDR2 from the germline V gene are MNHEY and SVGAGI. V was pared by 6 bases and J by 6 bases, with 10 bases of the junction left unmatched. Here the CDR3 reads CASRDGQGVFSEAFF. The CDR3 DNA is TGTGCCAGCAGAGATGGACAGGGGGTTTTCTCTGAAGCTTTCTTT.

The V and J genes are TRBV28 and TRBJ1-4; D not certain. Germline V gene data show CDR1 as MDHEN and CDR2 as SYDVKM. The CDR3 has 14 residues. V dropped 3 bases and J dropped 5 bases, with 10 bases sitting between them. CDR3 amino acids: CASSLAPQNEKLFF. As DNA, the CDR3 is TGTGCCAGCAGTTTGGCCCCGCAGAATGAAAAACTGTTTTTT.

V is TRBV10-3 and J is TRBJ2-3, with D unclear. This CDR3 contains 13 residues. Germline values: CDR1 ENHRY, CDR2 SYGVKD. V lost 4 bases and J 8 bases, leaving 13 bases between the germline ends. DNA of the CDR3: TGTGCCATCAGTGCGACGGAGCTTGTTACGCAGTATTTT. Amino acid sequence: CAISATELVTQYF.

The V gene is TRBV25-1, the J gene TRBJ1-1, with D tentatively TRBD1 (6 bases). The germline gives CDR1 MGHDK, CDR2 SYGVNS. The CDR3 runs 11 residues. V was clipped by 5 bases and J by 6 bases, with 7 bases between them. The chain's CDR3 is CASSTGSEAFF. In DNA, the CDR3 is TGTGCCAGCAGTACAGGGTCTGAAGCTTTCTTT.

The V call is TRBV25-1, the J call TRBJ2-5, with 10 positions matching TRBD1. The CDR3 is made up of 16 amino acids. Germline CDR1 MGHDK, CDR2 SYGVNS. Losses at the gene ends were 1 base for V and 5 bases for J; bases not matched to a gene: 7. The CDR3 DNA is TGTGCCAGCAGTGAATGGGGGACAGGGGCAGGGGAGACCCAGTACTTC. Residues: CASSEWGTGAGETQYF.

The CDR3 region has the DNA TGCGCCAGCAGGCGGCGTGGAGGGCCTGTCTACGAGCAGTACTTC. As protein: CASRRRGGPVYEQYF. The V call is TRBV10-2, the J call TRBJ2-7, with D tentatively TRBD2 (6 bases). V was shortened by 6 bases and J by 3 bases, with 18 bases between the two germline ends. This CDR3 comprises 15 residues. The germline V gene encodes CDR1 WSHSY and CDR2 SAAADI.

The genes are TRBV6-6 and TRBJ2-2; 14 nucleotides line up with TRBD2. The CDR3 has 15 amino acids. V gave up 5 bases and J gave up 8 bases; unmatched junction bases: 4. The germline gives CDR1 MNHNY, CDR2 SVGAGI (reference sequence). CDR3 nucleotides: TGTGCCAGCAGTGGGACTAGCGGGAGTAGAGGGGAGCTGTTTTTT. Translating it yields CASSGTSGSRGELFF.

The sample holds a few counts of this clone. The chain recombines TRBV5-1 with TRBJ2-1; 10 nucleotides line up with TRBD1. The CDR3 consists of 16 residues. Germline CDR1 and CDR2: SGHRS and YFSETQ. The V gene end was trimmed by 1 base and the J gene end by 2 bases; junction bases not matched to a gene: 3. The CDR3, as DNA: TGCGCCAGCAGCTTGTTTGGGACAGGGGCCTACAATGAGCAGTTCTTC. Translation: CASSLFGTGAYNEQFF.

V gene TRBV30 combines with J gene TRBJ1-3; D ambiguous. Trimming shortened V by 2 bases and J by 0 bases, and 11 bases separated the two germline ends. This CDR3 comprises 15 residues. Germline assignment: CDR1 GTSNPN and CDR2 SVGIG (reference sequence). The chain's CDR3 is CAWSSAGSSGNTIYF. CDR3 sequence (DNA): TGTGCCTGGAGTTCTGCCGGGAGCTCTGGAAACACCATATATTTT.

The chain couples TRBV7-2 to TRBJ1-5, with 7 positions matching TRBD1. Germline trimming cut 7 bases from V and 5 bases from J; bases unmatched to any gene: 11. The germline gives CDR1 SGHTA, CDR2 FQGNSA. The CDR3 length is 15 residues. The CDR3 here is CASTLGQGVDQPQHF. In nucleotides, the CDR3 is TGTGCCAGCACCCTGGGGCAGGGGGTTGATCAGCCCCAGCATTTT. The full variable domain, in which reference TRBV7-2 and TRBJ1-5 provide the parts outside the CDR3, is GAGVSQSPSNKVTEKGKDVELRCDPISGHTALYWYRQSLGQGLEFLIYFQGNSAPDKSGLPSDRFSAERTGGSVSTLTIQRTQQEDSAVYLCASTLGQGVDQPQHFGDGTRLSIL.

V gene TRBV7-9 combines with J gene TRBJ2-3, with D hard to call. V lost 1 base and J lost 0, with 8 bases in between. The CDR3 totals 15 residues. From germline, CDR1 is SEHNR and CDR2 FQNEAQ (reference sequence). In DNA form, the CDR3 reads TGTGCCAGCAGCTTAGGGGCCCGTAGCACAGATACGCAGTATTTT. Its protein product is CASSLGARSTDTQYF. The variable domain in full, completed from reference TRBV7-9 and TRBJ2-3, reads DTGVSQNPRHKITKRGQNVTFRCDPISEHNRLYWYRQTLGQGPEFLTYFQNEAQLEKSRLLSDRFSAERPKGSFSTLEIQRTEQGDSAMYLCASSLGARSTDTQYFGPGTRLTVL.

The V gene is TRBV29-1, the J gene TRBJ2-7; 13 bases agree with TRBD2. The ends lost 7 bases at V and 2 bases at J; junction bases unmatched: 11. The CDR3 extends over 16 amino acids. Per the germline V gene, CDR1 is SQVTM and CDR2 is ANQGSEA. The CDR3 protein is CSAQLAGGPSPYEQYF. The CDR3 DNA reads TGCAGCGCTCAACTAGCGGGAGGGCCCTCCCCCTACGAGCAGTACTTC.

In the case of this clone: The same CDR3 is also encoded by other DNA sequences in this sample. This sequence joins TRBV4-1 and TRBJ1-5; tentatively, D is TRBD1 (5 bases). Germline CDR1 is MGHRA and CDR2 is YSYEKL. This CDR3 spans 17 amino acids. With 4 bases removed from V and 1 base from J, the gap between germline ends came to 17 bases. The CDR3 spells CASSPQQAGSSNQPQHF. The DNA for the CDR3 is TGCGCCAGCAGCCCGCAGCAAGCAGGGTCCAGCAATCAGCCCCAGCATTTT.

V usage is TRBV6-1 and J usage is TRBJ1-2; D uncertain. Trimming cost V 2 bases and J 4 bases, with 11 bases left between them. This CDR3 spans 14 amino acids. Germline CDR1 and CDR2: MNHNS and SASEGT. CDR3 sequence reads: CASSEQTLFYGYTF. Here the CDR3 DNA reads TGTGCCAGCAGTGAACAGACACTTTTCTATGGCTACACCTTC.

This rearrangement joins TRBV5-1 to TRBJ2-7, with a weak D call TRBD1 (7 bases). V was pared by 3 bases and J by 7 bases, with 14 bases between. Germline CDR1 reads SGHRS; CDR2 reads YFSETQ. CDR3 length equals 13 residues. The CDR3 protein is CASSSGQEGEQYV. The CDR3 DNA follows: TGCGCCAGCAGCTCTGGACAGGAGGGTGAGCAGTACGTC.

The chain carries TRBV5-1 and TRBJ2-3; TRBD2 agrees at 9 bases. Trimming at V came to 3 bases and at J to 6 bases, leaving 8 bases not matched to a gene. Germline V gives CDR1 SGHRS, CDR2 YFSETQ. This CDR3 comprises 15 residues. The DNA for the CDR3 is TGCGCCAGCAGCTGGGCGGGAGGGCCTGGGGATACGCAGTATTTT. It is translated as CASSWAGGPGDTQYF. The full variable domain, rest sourced from reference TRBV5-1 and TRBJ2-3, is KAGVTQTPRYLIKTRGQQVTLSCSPISGHRSVSWYQQTPGQGLQFLFEYFSETQRNKGNFPGRFSGRQFSNSRSEMNVSTLELGDSALYLCASSWAGGPGDTQYFGPGTRLTVL.

The gene calls are TRBV4-2 and TRBJ2-2; TRBD2 matches 7 bases. Germline V gives CDR1 LGHNA, CDR2 YNFKEQ. Trimming removed 1 base from V and 5 bases from J; junction bases left unmatched: 4. The CDR3 runs 15 residues. For the CDR3, the DNA is TGTGCCAGCAGCCAAGGGGAGGGGAGTACCGGGGAGCTGTTTTTT. Protein product: CASSQGEGSTGELFF.

The chain joins TRBV5-1 to TRBJ2-1; 12 nucleotides line up with TRBD2. The CDR3 covers 16 residues. Germline CDR1 reads SGHRS; CDR2 reads YFSETQ. J was trimmed by 9 bases and V by 2 bases; bases with no gene match: 9. The CDR3 DNA reads as TGCGCCAGCAGCTTTGCCCCTAGCGGGGGGGAGGGTGAGCAGTTCTTC. As protein: CASSFAPSGGEGEQFF. Supplemented by reference TRBV5-1 and TRBJ2-1, the full variable domain reads KAGVTQTPRYLIKTRGQQVTLSCSPISGHRSVSWYQQTPGQGLQFLFEYFSETQRNKGNFPGRFSGRQFSNSRSEMNVSTLELGDSALYLCASSFAPSGGEGEQFFGPGTRLTVL.

Only one count was recorded for this clone. CDR3 in amino acids: CASSLVSAGELFF. The DNA of the CDR3 is TGCGCCAGCAGCTTGGTCTCGGCCGGGGAGCTGTTTTTT. The V gene is TRBV5-1, the J gene TRBJ2-2; D unclear. The CDR3 length is 13 residues. Germline loops: CDR1 SGHRS, CDR2 YFSETQ. V shed 0 bases and J shed 6 bases, with 6 bases lying between them.

The chain carries TRBV5-1 and TRBJ1-1; the D gene is possibly TRBD1 (6 bases). This CDR3 region has 14 residues. V was trimmed by 4 bases and J by 4 bases, leaving 14 bases between them. Germline lookup yields CDR1 SGHRS and CDR2 YFSETQ. CDR3 nucleotide sequence: TGCGCCAGCAGCGGAACAGGGACGTTCACTGAAGCTTTCTTT. Its translation is CASSGTGTFTEAFF.